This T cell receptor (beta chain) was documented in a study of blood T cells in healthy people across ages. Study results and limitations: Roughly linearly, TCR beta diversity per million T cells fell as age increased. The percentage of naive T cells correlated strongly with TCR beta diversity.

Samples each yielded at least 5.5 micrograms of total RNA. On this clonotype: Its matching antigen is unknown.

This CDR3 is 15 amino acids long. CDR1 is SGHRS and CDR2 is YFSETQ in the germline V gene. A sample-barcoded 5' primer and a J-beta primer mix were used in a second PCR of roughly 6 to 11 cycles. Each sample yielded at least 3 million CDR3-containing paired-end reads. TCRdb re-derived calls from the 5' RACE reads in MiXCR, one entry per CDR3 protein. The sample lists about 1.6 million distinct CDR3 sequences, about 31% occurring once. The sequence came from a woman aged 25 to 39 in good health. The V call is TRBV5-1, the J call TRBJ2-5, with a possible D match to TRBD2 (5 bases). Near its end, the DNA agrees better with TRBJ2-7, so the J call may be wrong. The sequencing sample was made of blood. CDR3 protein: CASSETRGRGYEQYF. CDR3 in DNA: TGCGCCAGCAGCGAGACACGGGGTCGCGGCTACGAGCAGTACTTC.